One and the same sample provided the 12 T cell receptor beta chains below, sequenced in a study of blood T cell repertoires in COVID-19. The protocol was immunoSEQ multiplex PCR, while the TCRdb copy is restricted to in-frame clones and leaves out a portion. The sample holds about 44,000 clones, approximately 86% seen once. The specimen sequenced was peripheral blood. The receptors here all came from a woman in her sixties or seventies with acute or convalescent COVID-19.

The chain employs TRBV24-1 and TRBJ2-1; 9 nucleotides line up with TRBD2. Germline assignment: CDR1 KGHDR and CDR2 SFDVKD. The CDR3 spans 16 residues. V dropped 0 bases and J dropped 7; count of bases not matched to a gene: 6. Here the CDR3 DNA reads TGTGCCACCAGTGATTTGCTGGCGGGAGGGCCAAATGAGCAGTTCTTC. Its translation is CATSDLLAGGPNEQFF.

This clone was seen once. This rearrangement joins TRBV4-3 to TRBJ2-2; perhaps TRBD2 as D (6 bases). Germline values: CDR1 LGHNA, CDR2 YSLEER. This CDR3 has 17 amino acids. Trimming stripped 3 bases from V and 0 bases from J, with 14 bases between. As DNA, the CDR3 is TGCGCCAGCAGCCACCAGGGACTGGCCCCGAACACCGGGGAGCTGTTTTTT. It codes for CASSHQGLAPNTGELFF.

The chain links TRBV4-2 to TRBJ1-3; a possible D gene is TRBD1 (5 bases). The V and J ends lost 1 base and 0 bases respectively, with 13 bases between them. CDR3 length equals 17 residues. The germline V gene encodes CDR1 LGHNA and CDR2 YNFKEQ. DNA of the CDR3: TGTGCCAGCAGCCAAGTGGCAGGGTCTAGCTCTGGAAACACCATATATTTT. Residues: CASSQVAGSSSGNTIYF.

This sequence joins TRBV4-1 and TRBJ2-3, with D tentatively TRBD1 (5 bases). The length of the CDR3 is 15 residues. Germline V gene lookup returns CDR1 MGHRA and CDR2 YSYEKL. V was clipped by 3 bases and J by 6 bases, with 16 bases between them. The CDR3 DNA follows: TGCGCCAGCAGCCATTATACGGACACAGTGGATACGCAGTATTTT. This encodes CASSHYTDTVDTQYF.

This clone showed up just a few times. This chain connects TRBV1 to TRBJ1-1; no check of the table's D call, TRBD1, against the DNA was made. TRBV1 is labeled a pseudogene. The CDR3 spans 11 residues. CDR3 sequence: CTSSQTTGTKF. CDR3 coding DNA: TGCACCAGCAGCCAAACTACCGGGACAAAGTTT.

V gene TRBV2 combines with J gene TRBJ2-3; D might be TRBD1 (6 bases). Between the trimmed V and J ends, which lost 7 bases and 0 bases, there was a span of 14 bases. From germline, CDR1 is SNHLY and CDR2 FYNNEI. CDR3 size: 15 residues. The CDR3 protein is CASTHDRLSTDTQYF. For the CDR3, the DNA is TGTGCCAGCACGCACGACAGGCTCAGCACAGATACGCAGTATTTT.

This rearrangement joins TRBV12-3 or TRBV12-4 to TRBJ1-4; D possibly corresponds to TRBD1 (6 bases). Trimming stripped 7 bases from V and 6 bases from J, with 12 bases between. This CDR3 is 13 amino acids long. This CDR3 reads CASKRGADEKLFF. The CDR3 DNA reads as TGTGCCAGCAAGCGGGGGGCTGATGAAAAACTGTTTTTT.

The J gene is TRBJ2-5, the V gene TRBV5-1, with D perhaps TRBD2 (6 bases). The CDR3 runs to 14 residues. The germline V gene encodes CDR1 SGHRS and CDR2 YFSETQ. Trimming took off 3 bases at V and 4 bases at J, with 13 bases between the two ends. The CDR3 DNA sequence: TGCGCCAGCAGCTCTCCGGGACTTCGAGAGACCCAGTACTTC. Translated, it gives CASSSPGLRETQYF.

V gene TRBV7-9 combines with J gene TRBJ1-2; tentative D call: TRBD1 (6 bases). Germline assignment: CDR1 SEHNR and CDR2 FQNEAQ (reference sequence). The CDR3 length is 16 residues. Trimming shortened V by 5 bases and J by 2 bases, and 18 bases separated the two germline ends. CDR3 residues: CASSPPSPQGNYGYTF. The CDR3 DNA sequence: TGTGCCAGCAGCCCCCCCTCTCCCCAGGGGAACTATGGCTACACCTTC.

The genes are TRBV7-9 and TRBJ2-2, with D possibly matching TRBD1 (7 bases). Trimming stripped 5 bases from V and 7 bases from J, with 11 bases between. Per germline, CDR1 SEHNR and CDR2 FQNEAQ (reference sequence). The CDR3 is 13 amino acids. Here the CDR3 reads CASSAGQFGELFF. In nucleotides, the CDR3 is TGTGCCAGCAGCGCGGGACAGTTCGGGGAGCTGTTTTTT.

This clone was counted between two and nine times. In DNA form, the CDR3 reads TGTGCCAGCACCGCCCATCACAGGACCTACGAGCAGTACTTC. Protein product: CASTAHHRTYEQYF. The chain employs TRBV3-1 (or the pseudogene TRBV3-2) and TRBJ2-7, with D possibly matching TRBD1 (5 bases). Germline lookup yields CDR1 LGHDT and CDR2 YNNKEL (reference sequence). CDR3 length: 14 residues. Trimming cost V 7 bases and J 2 bases, with 15 bases left between them.

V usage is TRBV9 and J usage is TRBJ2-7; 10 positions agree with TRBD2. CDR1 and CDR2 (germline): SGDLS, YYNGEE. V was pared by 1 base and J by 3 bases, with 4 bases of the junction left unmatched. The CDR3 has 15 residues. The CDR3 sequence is CASSVLAGEGYEQYF. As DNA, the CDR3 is TGTGCCAGCAGCGTACTAGCGGGGGAGGGCTACGAGCAGTACTTC. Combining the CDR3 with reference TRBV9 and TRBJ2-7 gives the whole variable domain DSGVTQTPKHLITATGQRVTLRCSPRSGDLSVYWYQQSLDQGLQFLIQYYNGEERAKGNILERFSAQQFPDLHSELNLSSLELGDSALYFCASSVLAGEGYEQYFGPGTRLTVT.